This paragraph covers one T cell receptor beta chain sequence. What this receptor recognizes is not known. No base quality information exists; no much larger clone differs at one position. The sample is drawn from a study of Ad26.COV2.S vaccination and SARS-CoV-2 variants (dated by TCRdb to the early 2020s). Notes on the research overall: Vaccine-arm donors were drawn from COV1001, a multicentre, randomized, double-blind, placebo-controlled phase I-IIa trial of Ad26.COV2.S in healthy adults. Ad26.COV2.S was administered intramuscularly at 5 x 10^10 or 1 x 10^11 viral particles, either as a single shot or as two shots given 56 days apart. TCRbeta repertoire sequencing was used to assess the specificity and breadth of SARS-CoV-2-reactive T cell receptors after Ad26.COV2.S vaccination. The TCR-sequenced set comprised about 32 samples: approximately 19 Ad26.COV2.S vaccine recipients, 5 placebo recipients and 8 SARS-CoV-2 convalescent individuals. Trial participants were randomized into five groups of five, in which low-dose or high-dose Ad26.COV2.S was given once or twice, or placebo was given on both occasions. Investigators remained blinded to trial group allocation during experiments and outcome assessment. Beyond this particular receptor, the publication reports: The authors noted that total T cell responses may have been underestimated by the TCR breadth and depth analyses. Spike-specific TCR breadth was higher in Ad26.COV2.S recipients than in placebo recipients (P = 0.0014). The study was not powered for comparison of responses between vaccine doses or regimens. After vaccination, spike-specific CD8+ and CD4+ T cell responses were reported to show substantial breadth. Vaccine and placebo recipients had comparable non-spike TCR breadth, which fits with the vaccine containing only spike.

CDR1 is given as SGHRS and CDR2 as YFSETQ, both from the germline V gene. The trim is 4 bases for V and 1 base for J, with a gap of 11 bases between the germline ends. The CDR3 measures 14 amino acids from cysteine to phenylalanine. The read is trimmed to its CDR3 DNA, 42 bases read in frame from base 1. The treatment or condition label, as the study defines it: 19 received Ad26.COV2.S at low or high dose, single or two shots; roughly five received placebo; per-sample allocation not given. Repertoires of vaccine and placebo recipients were sequenced from samples collected on day 63 after the first injection. Between 29 July and 7 August 2020, Cohort 1b enrolled fewer than 30 adults aged 18-55 years at one site in Boston, USA. Ad26.COV2.S was a replication-incompetent adenovirus type 26 vector that expressed a prefusion-stabilized SARS-CoV-2 spike protein derived from the original Wuhan strain. The immunoSEQ Assay was used to sequence TCRbeta CDR3 regions. After extraction, genomic DNA underwent amplification by bias-controlled multiplex PCR, followed by high-throughput sequencing. The study's processing was this. To quantify the absolute abundance of each unique TCRbeta CDR3 region, sequences were collapsed and filtered. T cell fraction was estimated by normalizing TCRbeta template counts to usable DNA, which was measured by amplifying reference genes present in all nucleated cells. Repertoire TCRs were annotated as SARS-CoV-2-specific when V gene, CDR3 amino acid sequence and J gene were exactly matched to a known reactive TCR set. The reference SARS-CoV-2 TCR set was derived from MIRA and filtered for enrichment in COVID-19-positive ImmuneCODE repertoires, a step that removed public or cross-reactive TCRs. Drawing on the MIRA antigens, annotated TCRs were analysed further at the level of specific ORF or position within ORF. Breadth was defined as the number of annotated unique rearrangements divided by the total number of unique productive rearrangements, and depth was defined as the summed frequency of the annotated unique rearrangements. TCR breadth was compared between groups using two-sided Wilcoxon rank-sum tests. Sourced from immuneACCESS, this table was stored by TCRdb with only in-frame sequences that have V and J called. A share of the clones is absent; for the studies checked, an unresolved V gene accounts for under half, and the remainder has no known explanation. V and J calls and clone size come straight from that table; D and trimming were deduced from the DNA. Across this sample there are over 400,000 clones, with approximately 90% seen only once. The ten largest account for approximately 1.6% of the sample.

The receptor's source is a person aged 18 to 59 who received the Ad26.COV2.S COVID-19 vaccine or a placebo. The material was peripheral blood, obtained in a trial of Ad26.COV2.S vaccine versus placebo. The chain is made from TRBV5-1 and TRBJ2-5, with the D call tentatively TRBD1 or TRBD2, each fitting 5 bases. The CDR3 region: CASSTGTVQETQYF. The nucleotides are TGCGCCAGCAGCACTGGGACGGTCCAAGAGACCCAGTACTTC. With all but the CDR3 taken from the reference TRBV5-1 and TRBJ2-5 genes, the full variable domain is: KAGVTQTPRYLIKTRGQQVTLSCSPISGHRSVSWYQQTPGQGLQFLFEYFSETQRNKGNFPGRFSGRQFSNSRSEMNVSTLELGDSALYLCASSTGTVQETQYFGPGTRLLVL.